Below, one T cell receptor beta chain is given with its context. What it binds is unknown. The repertoire was sequenced with immunoSEQ multiplex PCR; TCRdb's copy has only in-frame clones and lacks some. The repertoire holds approximately 88,000 clones, 85% to 90% seen once, with about 5% in the top ten. These data come from a study of T cell responses to AZD1222 COVID-19 vaccine. General study results and limits: Spike-wide vaccine-associated CD4 TCRs dominated at 160-218 and 743-854. The repertoires were collected only after the peak T cell response.

V dropped 2 bases and J dropped 6; count of bases not matched to a gene: 4. This CDR3 region has 13 residues. CDR1 and CDR2 from the germline V gene are SGHRS and YFSETQ. The V and J genes are TRBV5-1 and TRBJ1-2; 7 positions match TRBD1. This clonotype originated in an adult who received the AZD1222 COVID-19 vaccine. The sample in question was peripheral blood, obtained 28 days after the second AZD1222 dose. CDR3 coding DNA: TGCGCCAGCAGCTTTGACAGGGTTGATGGCTACACCTTC. It translates to CASSFDRVDGYTF.